A single sample gave rise to the 21 T cell receptor beta chains below, sequenced in a study of shared clonotypes between healthy human individuals (dated by TCRdb to between 2020 and 2021). Library generation was performed with the immunoSEQ multiplex PCR assay. TCRdb holds this immuneACCESS table with in-frame rearrangements only. Some clones are missing; in checked studies, unresolved V genes explain under half, and the rest has no known cause. The sample table records about 2,500,000 clones; more than 80% of these occur just once. In total, the top ten clones hold around 0.15% of the sample. Sequencing was done on a sample of naive CD4+ T cells sorted from blood. Taken with the paper, the label for cell subset or site translates to: CD45RA+ positively selected. All receptors derive from a young man in good health.

The genes are TRBV30 and TRBJ2-3; 10 bases are a match to TRBD2. The V gene's germline CDR1 is GTSNPN and CDR2 SVGIG (reference sequence). CDR3 size: 17 residues. The V segment lost 4 bases and the J segment 1 base; nucleotides outside the gene matches: 11. In DNA, the CDR3 is TGTGCCTGGAATGGAATAGCGGGGGGTTTACGCACAGATACGCAGTATTTT. This translates into CAWNGIAGGLRTDTQYF.

The chain joins TRBV4-1 to TRBJ1-1, with D maybe TRBD1 (6 bases). This CDR3 spans 12 amino acids. The germline CDR1 and CDR2 sequences are MGHRA and YSYEKL. The V gene lost 3 bases and the J gene lost 11 bases, with 13 bases spanning the gap. The DNA for the CDR3 is TGCGCCAGCAGCCACTTACAGGGTTCGGCTTTCTTT. Residues: CASSHLQGSAFF.

This chain links TRBV19 with TRBJ1-1; the D gene is possibly TRBD1 (5 bases). There are 15 residues in the CDR3. Germline CDR1 is LNHDA and CDR2 is SQIVND (reference sequence). Trimming shortened V by 3 bases and J by 1 base, and 12 bases separated the two germline ends. The CDR3 spells CASSMWGTPNTEAFF. The CDR3 DNA reads TGTGCCAGTAGTATGTGGGGGACCCCGAACACTGAAGCTTTCTTT. Supplemented by reference TRBV19 and TRBJ1-1, the full variable domain reads DGGITQSPKYLFRKEGQNVTLSCEQNLNHDAMYWYRQDPGQGLRLIYYSQIVNDFQKGDIAEGYSVSREKKESFPLTVTSAQKNPTAFYLCASSMWGTPNTEAFFGQGTRLTVV.

As regards this clone: Other nucleotide sequences in the sample specify the same CDR3. This chain connects TRBV5-1 to TRBJ2-7, with TRBD1 matching over 9 bases. The length of the CDR3 is 13 residues. Germline V gives CDR1 SGHRS, CDR2 YFSETQ. V lost 3 bases, J lost 4 bases, and 2 bases stayed unmatched. The CDR3 protein is CASSSGTGYEQYF. The CDR3 coding sequence is TGCGCCAGCAGCTCCGGGACAGGGTACGAGCAGTACTTC.

The chain joins TRBV10-3 to TRBJ2-7, with 10 bases lining up with TRBD1. CDR1 is ENHRY, CDR2 SYGVKD, per germline. Germline trimming cut 3 bases from V and 5 bases from J; bases unmatched to any gene: 7. The CDR3 is 15 residues long. The CDR3 nucleotides read TGTGCCATCAGTGACCTGGACAGGGGGGTGAACGAGCAGTACTTC. Amino acid sequence: CAISDLDRGVNEQYF.

V and J are TRBV21-1 and TRBJ1-6. TRBV21-1 is designated a pseudogene. This CDR3 is 18 amino acids long. The CDR3 is CASSPPLSSANYNSPLHF. The DNA for the CDR3 is TGTGCCAGCAGCCCCCCTCTCAGTTCTGCTAACTATAATTCACCCCTCCACTTT.

The V gene is TRBV4-1, the J gene TRBJ1-5; 12 nucleotides match TRBD1. V was pared by 9 bases and J by 7 bases, with 7 bases of the junction left unmatched. Germline V gene sequence: CDR1 MGHRA, CDR2 YSYEKL. The CDR3 runs to 14 residues. The CDR3 nucleotides are TGCGCCAGTGCCGGGACAGGGGGCGGGCAGCCCCAGCATTTT. Translation: CASAGTGGGQPQHF.

V is TRBV29-1 and J is TRBJ1-4, with 7 bases that match TRBD1. Trimming cost V 4 bases and J 3 bases; bases outside gene matches: 8. The CDR3 loop spans 15 amino acids. Germline CDR1 and CDR2: SQVTM and ANQGSEA. The CDR3: CSVVGQGGSNEKLFF. In DNA form, the CDR3 reads TGCAGCGTTGTCGGGCAGGGGGGATCTAATGAAAAACTGTTTTTT.

J is TRBJ2-4 and V is TRBV5-1, with D uncertain. The CDR3 contains 16 residues. Germline lookup yields CDR1 SGHRS and CDR2 YFSETQ. Between the trimmed V and J ends, which lost 0 bases and 1 base, there was a span of 11 bases. In nucleotides, the CDR3 is TGCGCCAGCAGCTTGGGGGGTCTCGAGGCCAAAAACATTCAGTACTTC. As protein: CASSLGGLEAKNIQYF.

This clone was picked up one time. This rearrangement joins TRBV30 to TRBJ1-2; D is uncertain. The ends were cut back, 1 base at V and 9 bases at J, with 12 bases in the middle. CDR1 is GTSNPN, CDR2 SVGIG, per germline (reference sequence). The length of the CDR3 is 12 residues. CDR3: CAWSDKGRSYTF. The DNA of the CDR3 is TGTGCCTGGAGTGATAAGGGTCGGAGCTACACCTTC.

A note on this clone: Other DNA sequences in this specimen translate into the identical CDR3. The chain uses TRBV18 and TRBJ2-5; 7 nucleotides match TRBD1. This CDR3 comprises 15 residues. Germline V gives CDR1 KGHSH, CDR2 LQKENI. Trimming removed 3 bases from V and 2 bases from J; junction bases left unmatched: 6. The CDR3 sequence: CASSPSQGWQETQYF. The CDR3 nucleotides read TGTGCCAGCTCACCCTCACAGGGGTGGCAAGAGACCCAGTACTTC.

This clone was seen only a few times. The gene calls are TRBV2 and TRBJ1-1; D remains ambiguous. Germline V gene lookup returns CDR1 SNHLY and CDR2 FYNNEI. V lost 3 bases and J lost 2, with 7 bases in between. The CDR3 has 13 amino acids. CDR3 sequence: CASSEGTNTEAFF. CDR3 sequence (DNA): TGTGCCAGCAGTGAGGGCACAAACACTGAAGCTTTCTTT. The full variable domain, completed using reference TRBV2 and TRBJ1-1, is EPEVTQTPSHQVTQMGQEVILRCVPISNHLYFYWYRQILGQKVEFLVSFYNNEISEKSEIFDDQFSVERPDGSNFTLKIRSTKLEDSAMYFCASSEGTNTEAFFGQGTRLTVV.

The V and J genes are TRBV7-9 and TRBJ2-3; TRBD2 matches at 12 bases. Germline loops: CDR1 SEHNR, CDR2 FQNEAQ (reference sequence). The CDR3 length is 16 residues. With V trimmed by 5 bases and J by 2 bases, 5 bases remained unmatched. The CDR3 DNA is TGTGCCAGCAGCCCTGGGACTAGCGGGCCCACAGATACGCAGTATTTT. It yields the protein CASSPGTSGPTDTQYF.

V and J are TRBV19 and TRBJ1-2, with D possibly TRBD1 on 6 matching bases. The CDR3 contains 15 residues. V was cut by 6 bases and J by 2 bases, with 16 bases left in between. The germline CDR1 and CDR2 sequences are LNHDA and SQIVND (reference sequence). The DNA of the CDR3 is TGTGCCAGTAGCCCAGTGGCGGGGGCAAACTATGGCTACACCTTC. As protein: CASSPVAGANYGYTF.

This clone was counted a single time. V gene TRBV10-3 combines with J gene TRBJ2-2; the match to TRBD1 covers 7 bases. CDR1 is ENHRY and CDR2 is SYGVKD in the germline V gene. V trimming: 6 bases; J trimming: 6 bases; junction bases outside the gene matches: 10. The CDR3 spans 15 residues. In DNA, the CDR3 is TGTGCCATCAGCCCACAGGGGAAAGTCCCCGGGGAGCTGTTTTTT. Its protein is CAISPQGKVPGELFF.

The gene calls are TRBV4-1 and TRBJ1-6, with D unresolved. Germline assignment: CDR1 MGHRA and CDR2 YSYEKL. The CDR3 spans 14 residues. Trimming took off 8 bases at V and 8 bases at J, with 16 bases between the two ends. CDR3 loop: CASQLMGSDSPLHF. CDR3 bases: TGCGCCAGCCAGCTGATGGGGTCTGATTCACCCCTCCACTTT.

This sequence joins TRBV27 and TRBJ2-3, with a tentative D call TRBD2 (5 bases). The CDR3 extends over 16 amino acids. Germline loops: CDR1 MNHEY, CDR2 SMNVEV (reference sequence). V lost 2 bases, J lost 4 bases, and 16 bases lay in between. The CDR3 DNA sequence: TGTGCCAGCAGTTTAAGGTATTGGACTGAGGCAGATACGCAGTATTTT. This translates into CASSLRYWTEADTQYF.

This clone was seen a handful of times. V is TRBV6-1 and J is TRBJ1-6; perhaps TRBD1 as D (5 bases). The CDR3 spans 16 residues. Germline CDR1 is MNHNS and CDR2 is SASEGT. The V end lost 3 bases, the J end lost 10 bases, and 19 bases lay between the germline ends. CDR3 nucleotides: TGTGCCAGCAGTGATCTCAGGGACCCCAGGCGATCACCCCTCCACTTT. This encodes CASSDLRDPRRSPLHF.

The genes are TRBV7-3 and TRBJ2-1; 8 nucleotides align to TRBD2. The CDR3 extends over 15 amino acids. Per germline, CDR1 SGHTA and CDR2 FQGTGA. V trimming: 5 bases; J trimming: 5 bases; junction bases outside the gene matches: 8. In DNA, the CDR3 is TGTGCCAGCAGCCCCCGGGGGGGTCAAAACAATGAGCAGTTCTTC. The encoded protein is CASSPRGGQNNEQFF.

The CDR3 here is CATSRERDWGDEQFF. CDR3 DNA: TGTGCCACCAGCAGAGAAAGGGACTGGGGGGATGAGCAGTTCTTC. This chain joins TRBV15 and TRBJ2-1, with D possibly matching TRBD2 (6 bases). The germline V gene has CDR1 LNHNV and CDR2 YYDKDF (reference sequence). Trimming took off 0 bases at V and 8 bases at J, with 14 bases between the two ends. This CDR3 has 15 amino acids. Variable domain in full (rest from reference TRBV15 and TRBJ2-1): DAMVIQNPRYQVTQFGKPVTLSCSQTLNHNVMYWYQQKSSQAPKLLFHYYDKDFNNEADTPDNFQSRRPNTSFCFLDIRSPGLGDTAMYLCATSRERDWGDEQFFGPGTRLTVL.

The chain has TRBV4-3 and TRBJ2-1, with TRBD2 identical over 10 bases. This CDR3 comprises 17 residues. V lost 1 base to trimming and J lost 10 bases; unmatched junction nucleotides: 13. Germline lookup yields CDR1 LGHNA and CDR2 YSLEER. DNA for the CDR3: TGCGCCAGCAGCCAAGCTGGTCTAGCGGGAGAGCAACGCGAGCAGTTCTTC. Its protein is CASSQAGLAGEQREQFF.